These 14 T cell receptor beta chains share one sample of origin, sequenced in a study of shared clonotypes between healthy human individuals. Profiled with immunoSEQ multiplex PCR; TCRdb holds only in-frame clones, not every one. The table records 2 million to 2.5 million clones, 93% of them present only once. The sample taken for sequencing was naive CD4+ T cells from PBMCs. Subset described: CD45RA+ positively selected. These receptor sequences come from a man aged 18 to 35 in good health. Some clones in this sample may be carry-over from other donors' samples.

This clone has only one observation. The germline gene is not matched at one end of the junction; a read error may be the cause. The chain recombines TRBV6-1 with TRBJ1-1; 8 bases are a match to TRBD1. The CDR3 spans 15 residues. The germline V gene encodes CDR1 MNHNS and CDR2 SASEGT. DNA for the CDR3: TGTGCCAGCAGTAAAGCCGGGACAGGGAACACTGAAGCTTTCTTT. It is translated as CASSKAGTGNTEAFF.

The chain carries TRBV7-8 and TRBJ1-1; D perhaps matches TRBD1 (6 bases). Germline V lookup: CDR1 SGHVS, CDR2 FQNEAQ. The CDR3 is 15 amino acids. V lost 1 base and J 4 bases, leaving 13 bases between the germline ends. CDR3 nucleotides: TGTGCCAGCAGCTTAGTCCCGGGAGGGGGCACTGAAGCTTTCTTT. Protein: CASSLVPGGGTEAFF.

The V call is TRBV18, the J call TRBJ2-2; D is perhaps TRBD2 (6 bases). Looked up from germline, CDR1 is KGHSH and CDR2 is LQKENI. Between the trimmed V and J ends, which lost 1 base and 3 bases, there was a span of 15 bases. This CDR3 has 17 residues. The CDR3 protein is CASSPQLGLDDTGELFF. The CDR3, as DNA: TGTGCCAGCTCACCACAGCTGGGACTGGACGACACCGGGGAGCTGTTTTTT.

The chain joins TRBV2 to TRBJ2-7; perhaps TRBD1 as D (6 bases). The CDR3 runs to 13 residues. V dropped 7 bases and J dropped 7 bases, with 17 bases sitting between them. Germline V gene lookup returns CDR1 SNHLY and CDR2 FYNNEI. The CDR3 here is CASTGDPFVEQYF. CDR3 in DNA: TGTGCCAGCACAGGGGATCCTTTCGTGGAGCAGTACTTC.

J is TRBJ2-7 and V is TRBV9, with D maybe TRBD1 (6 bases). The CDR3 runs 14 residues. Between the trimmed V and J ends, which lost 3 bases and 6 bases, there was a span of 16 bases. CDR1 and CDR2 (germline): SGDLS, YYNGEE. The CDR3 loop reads CASSAEQGFSEQYF. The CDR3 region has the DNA TGTGCCAGCAGCGCCGAACAGGGTTTCTCCGAGCAGTACTTC.

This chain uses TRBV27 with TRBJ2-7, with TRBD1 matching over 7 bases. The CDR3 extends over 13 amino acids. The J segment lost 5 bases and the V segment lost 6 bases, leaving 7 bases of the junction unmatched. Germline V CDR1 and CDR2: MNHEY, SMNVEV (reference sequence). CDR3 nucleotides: TGTGCCAGCAGCCGGACAGGCCTCCACGAGCAGTACTTC. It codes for CASSRTGLHEQYF.

CDR3 sequence: CASSYRSTGIPEAFF. As DNA, the CDR3 is TGTGCCAGCAGTTACCGTTCGACAGGGATCCCTGAAGCTTTCTTT. The rearrangement uses TRBV6-5 and TRBJ1-1; the match to TRBD1 covers 7 bases. Germline CDR1 is MNHEY and CDR2 is SVGAGI. Trimming at V came to 2 bases and at J to 6 bases, leaving 9 bases not matched to a gene. The length of the CDR3 is 15 residues.

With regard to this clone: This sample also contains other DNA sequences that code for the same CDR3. This CDR3 reads CASSPGLNQPQHF. In nucleotides, the CDR3 is TGTGCCAGCAGCCCTGGGCTCAACCAGCCCCAGCATTTT. This sequence joins TRBV11-2 and TRBJ1-5, with D unclear. Trimming took 5 bases from V and 7 from J, leaving 12 bases between them. CDR3 length: 13 residues. Germline V gene data show CDR1 as SGHAT and CDR2 as FQNNGV. The variable domain in full, completed from reference TRBV11-2 and TRBJ1-5, reads EAGVAQSPRYKIIEKRQSVAFWCNPISGHATLYWYQQILGQGPKLLIQFQNNGVVDDSQLPKDRFSAERLKGVDSTLKIQPAKLEDSAVYLCASSPGLNQPQHFGDGTRLSIL.

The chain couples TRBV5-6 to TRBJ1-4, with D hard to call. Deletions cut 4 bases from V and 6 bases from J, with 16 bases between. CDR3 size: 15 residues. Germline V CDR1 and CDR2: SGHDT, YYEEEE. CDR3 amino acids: CASSTTPLAYEKLFF. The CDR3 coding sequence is TGTGCCAGCAGCACAACCCCTCTGGCATATGAAAAACTGTTTTTT.

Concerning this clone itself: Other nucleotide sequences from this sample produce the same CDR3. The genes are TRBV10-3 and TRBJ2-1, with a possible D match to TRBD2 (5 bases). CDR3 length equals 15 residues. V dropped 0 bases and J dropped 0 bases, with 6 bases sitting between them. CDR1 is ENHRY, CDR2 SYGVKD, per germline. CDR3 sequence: CAISESEGSYNEQFF. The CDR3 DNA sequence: TGTGCCATCAGTGAGTCCGAGGGCTCCTACAATGAGCAGTTCTTC.

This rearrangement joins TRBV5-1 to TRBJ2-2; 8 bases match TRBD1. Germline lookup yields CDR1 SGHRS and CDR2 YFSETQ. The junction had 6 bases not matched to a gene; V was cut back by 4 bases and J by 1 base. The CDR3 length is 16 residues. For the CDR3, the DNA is TGCGCCAGCAGCCCTATCGGGACAGGGAACACCGGGGAGCTGTTTTTT. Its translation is CASSPIGTGNTGELFF. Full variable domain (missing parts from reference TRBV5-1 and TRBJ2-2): KAGVTQTPRYLIKTRGQQVTLSCSPISGHRSVSWYQQTPGQGLQFLFEYFSETQRNKGNFPGRFSGRQFSNSRSEMNVSTLELGDSALYLCASSPIGTGNTGELFFGEGSRLTVL.

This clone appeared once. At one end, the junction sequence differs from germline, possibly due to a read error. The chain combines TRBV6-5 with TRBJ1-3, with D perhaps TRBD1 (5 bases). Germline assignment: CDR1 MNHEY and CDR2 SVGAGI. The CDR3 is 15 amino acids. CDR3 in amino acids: CASSLGTPAGNTIYF. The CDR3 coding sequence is TGTGCCAGCAGCCTGGGGACGCCGGCTGGCAACACCATATATTTT.

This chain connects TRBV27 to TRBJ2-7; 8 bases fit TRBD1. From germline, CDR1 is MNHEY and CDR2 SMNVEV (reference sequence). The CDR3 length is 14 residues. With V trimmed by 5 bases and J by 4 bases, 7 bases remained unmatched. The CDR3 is CASSPLDREYEQYF. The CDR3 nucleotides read TGTGCCAGCAGTCCCCTGGACAGGGAGTACGAGCAGTACTTC.

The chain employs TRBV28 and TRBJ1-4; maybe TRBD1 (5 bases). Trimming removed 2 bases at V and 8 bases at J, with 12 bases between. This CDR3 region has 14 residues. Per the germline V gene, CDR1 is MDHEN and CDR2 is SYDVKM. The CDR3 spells CASSLGSKGEKLFF. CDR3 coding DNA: TGTGCCAGCAGTTTAGGCTCAAAGGGGGAAAAACTGTTTTTT.